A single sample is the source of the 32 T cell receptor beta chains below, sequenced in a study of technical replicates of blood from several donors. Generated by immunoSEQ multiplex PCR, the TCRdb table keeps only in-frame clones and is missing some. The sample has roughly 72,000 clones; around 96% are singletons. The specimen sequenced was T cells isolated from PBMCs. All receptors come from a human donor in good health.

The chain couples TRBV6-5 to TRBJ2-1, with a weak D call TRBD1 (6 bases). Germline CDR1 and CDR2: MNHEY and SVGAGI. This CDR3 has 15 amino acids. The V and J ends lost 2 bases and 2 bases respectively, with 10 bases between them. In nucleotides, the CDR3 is TGTGCCAGCAGTTACCCAGGGGCGACCTACAATGAGCAGTTCTTC. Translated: CASSYPGATYNEQFF.

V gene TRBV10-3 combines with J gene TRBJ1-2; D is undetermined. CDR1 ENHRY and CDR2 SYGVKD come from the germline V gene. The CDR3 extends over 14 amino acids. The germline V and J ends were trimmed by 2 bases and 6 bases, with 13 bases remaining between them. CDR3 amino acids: CAISEPFGQNGYTF. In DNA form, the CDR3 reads TGTGCCATCAGTGAGCCTTTTGGGCAAAATGGCTACACCTTC.

The DNA of the CDR3 is TGTGCCAGTAGTATACAGGGTTGGGAGCTGTTTTTT. Its protein product is CASSIQGWELFF. The chain combines TRBV19 with TRBJ2-2; D may be TRBD1 (5 bases). Germline values: CDR1 LNHDA, CDR2 SQIVND (reference sequence). There are 12 residues in the CDR3. Between the trimmed V and J ends, which lost 2 bases and 9 bases, there was a span of 7 bases.

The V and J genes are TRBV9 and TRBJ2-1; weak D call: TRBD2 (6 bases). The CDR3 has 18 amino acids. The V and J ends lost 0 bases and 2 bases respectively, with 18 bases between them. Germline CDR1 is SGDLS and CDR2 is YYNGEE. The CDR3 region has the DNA TGTGCCAGCAGCGTAGCCACGGCGGGACCAGAAGCCTACAATGAGCAGTTCTTC. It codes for CASSVATAGPEAYNEQFF. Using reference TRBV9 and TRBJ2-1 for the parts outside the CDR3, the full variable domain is DSGVTQTPKHLITATGQRVTLRCSPRSGDLSVYWYQQSLDQGLQFLIQYYNGEERAKGNILERFSAQQFPDLHSELNLSSLELGDSALYFCASSVATAGPEAYNEQFFGPGTRLTVL.

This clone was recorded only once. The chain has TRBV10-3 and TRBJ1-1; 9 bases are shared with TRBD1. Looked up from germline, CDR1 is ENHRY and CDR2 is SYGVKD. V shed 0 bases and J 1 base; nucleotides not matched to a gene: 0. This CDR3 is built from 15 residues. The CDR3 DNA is TGTGCCATCAGTGAGTCGGGACAGGGGAACACTGAAGCTTTCTTT. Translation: CAISESGQGNTEAFF.

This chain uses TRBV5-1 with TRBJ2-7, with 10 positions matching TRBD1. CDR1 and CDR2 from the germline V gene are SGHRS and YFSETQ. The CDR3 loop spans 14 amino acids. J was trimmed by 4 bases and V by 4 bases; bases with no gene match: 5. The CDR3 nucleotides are TGCGCCAGCAGCGGGGGACAGGGGATATACGAGCAGTACTTC. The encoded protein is CASSGGQGIYEQYF.

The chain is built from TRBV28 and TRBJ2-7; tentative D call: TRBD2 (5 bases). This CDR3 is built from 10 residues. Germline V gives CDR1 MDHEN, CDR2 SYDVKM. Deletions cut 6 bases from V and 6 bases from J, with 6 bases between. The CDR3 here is CASRSGEQYF. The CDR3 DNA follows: TGTGCCAGCAGGAGCGGCGAGCAGTACTTC.

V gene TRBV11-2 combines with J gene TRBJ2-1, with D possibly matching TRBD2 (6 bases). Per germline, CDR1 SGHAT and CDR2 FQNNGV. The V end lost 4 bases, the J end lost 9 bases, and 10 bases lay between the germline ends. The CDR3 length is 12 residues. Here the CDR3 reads CASSSSVGEQFF. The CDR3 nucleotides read TGTGCCAGCAGCTCTAGCGTGGGTGAGCAGTTCTTC.

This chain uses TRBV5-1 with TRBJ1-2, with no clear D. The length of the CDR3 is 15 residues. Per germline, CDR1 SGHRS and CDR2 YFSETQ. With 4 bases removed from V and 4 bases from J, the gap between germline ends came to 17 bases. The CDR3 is CASSPISPPGYGYTF. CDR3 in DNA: TGCGCCAGCAGCCCAATCTCACCCCCGGGCTATGGCTACACCTTC.

Here the CDR3 DNA reads TGTGCCAGCAGCTTTGGTACTAGCGGGGGCTACGAGCAGTACTTC. Translated, it gives CASSFGTSGGYEQYF. V is TRBV11-2 and J is TRBJ2-7, with 11 bases matching TRBD2. The CDR3 extends over 15 amino acids. The junction had 4 bases not matched to a gene; V was cut back by 3 bases and J by 3 bases. Germline V lookup: CDR1 SGHAT, CDR2 FQNNGV. The whole variable domain, filled in from reference TRBV11-2 and TRBJ2-7, reads EAGVAQSPRYKIIEKRQSVAFWCNPISGHATLYWYQQILGQGPKLLIQFQNNGVVDDSQLPKDRFSAERLKGVDSTLKIQPAKLEDSAVYLCASSFGTSGGYEQYFGPGTRLTVT.

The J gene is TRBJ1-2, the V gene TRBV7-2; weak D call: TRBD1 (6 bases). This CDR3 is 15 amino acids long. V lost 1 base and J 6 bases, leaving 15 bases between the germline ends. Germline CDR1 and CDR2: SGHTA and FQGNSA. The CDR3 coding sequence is TGTGCCAGCAGCTTAGTCGGACAGATTGGCAATGGCTACACCTTC. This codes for CASSLVGQIGNGYTF.

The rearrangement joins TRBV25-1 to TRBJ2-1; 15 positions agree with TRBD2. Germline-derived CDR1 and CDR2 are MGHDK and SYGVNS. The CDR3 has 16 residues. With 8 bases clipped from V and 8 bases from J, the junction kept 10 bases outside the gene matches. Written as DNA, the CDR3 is TGTGCCAGCGGGGAGGGACTAGCGGGAGGAGGAGATGAGCAGTTCTTC. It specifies CASGEGLAGGGDEQFF.

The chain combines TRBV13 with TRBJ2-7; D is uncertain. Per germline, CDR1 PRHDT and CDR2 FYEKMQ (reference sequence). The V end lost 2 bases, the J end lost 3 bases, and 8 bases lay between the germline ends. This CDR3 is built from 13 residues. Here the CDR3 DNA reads TGTGCCAGCAGCTTAAATCTCTTCTACGAGCAGTACTTC. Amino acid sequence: CASSLNLFYEQYF.

The CDR3 nucleotides are TGTGCCAGCTCACCATCGGGGTCTGGAAACACCATATATTTT. This sequence encodes CASSPSGSGNTIYF. The chain has TRBV18 and TRBJ1-3, with D uncertain. The V and J ends lost 2 bases and 1 base respectively, with 6 bases between them. This CDR3 has 14 amino acids. Germline-derived CDR1 and CDR2 are KGHSH and LQKENI.

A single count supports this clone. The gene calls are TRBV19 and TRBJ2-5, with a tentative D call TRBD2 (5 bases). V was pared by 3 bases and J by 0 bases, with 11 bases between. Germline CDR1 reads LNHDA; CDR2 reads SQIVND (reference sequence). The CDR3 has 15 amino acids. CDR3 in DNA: TGTGCCAGTAGTATGAGCGGAGAGTACCAAGAGACCCAGTACTTC. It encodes CASSMSGEYQETQYF.

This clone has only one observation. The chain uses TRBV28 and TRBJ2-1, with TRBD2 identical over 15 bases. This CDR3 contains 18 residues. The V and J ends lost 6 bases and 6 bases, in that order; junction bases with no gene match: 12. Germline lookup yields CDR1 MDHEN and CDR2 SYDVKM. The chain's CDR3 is CASRRWGLAGGRGNEQFF. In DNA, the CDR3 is TGTGCCAGCAGGAGGTGGGGACTAGCGGGAGGACGCGGCAATGAGCAGTTCTTC.

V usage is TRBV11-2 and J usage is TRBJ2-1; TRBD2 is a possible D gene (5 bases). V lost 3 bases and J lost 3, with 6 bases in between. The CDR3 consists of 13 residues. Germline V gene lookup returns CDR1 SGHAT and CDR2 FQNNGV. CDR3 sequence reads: CASSFGLYNEQFF. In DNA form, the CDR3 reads TGTGCCAGCAGCTTCGGACTCTACAATGAGCAGTTCTTC.

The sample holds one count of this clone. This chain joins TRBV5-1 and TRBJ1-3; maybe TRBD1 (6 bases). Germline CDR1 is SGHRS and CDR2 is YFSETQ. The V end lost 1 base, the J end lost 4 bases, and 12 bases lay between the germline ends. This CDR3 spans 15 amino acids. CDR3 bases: TGCGCCAGCAGCTTGACAGGGAATTTAGGAAACACCATATATTTT. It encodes CASSLTGNLGNTIYF.

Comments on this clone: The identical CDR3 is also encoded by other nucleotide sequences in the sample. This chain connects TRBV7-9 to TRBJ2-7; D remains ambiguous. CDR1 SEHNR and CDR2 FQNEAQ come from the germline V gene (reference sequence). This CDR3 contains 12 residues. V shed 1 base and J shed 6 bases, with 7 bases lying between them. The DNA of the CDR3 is TGTGCCAGCAGCTTAGGATCCGGCGAGCAGTACTTC. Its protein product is CASSLGSGEQYF.

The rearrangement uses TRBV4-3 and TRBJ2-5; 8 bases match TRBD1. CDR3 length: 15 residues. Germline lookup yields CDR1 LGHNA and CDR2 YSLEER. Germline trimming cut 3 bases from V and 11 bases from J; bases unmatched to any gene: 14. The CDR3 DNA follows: TGCGCCAGCAGCCAGGGAGACAGGGGAGGTTGGGAGCAGTACTTC. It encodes CASSQGDRGGWEQYF.

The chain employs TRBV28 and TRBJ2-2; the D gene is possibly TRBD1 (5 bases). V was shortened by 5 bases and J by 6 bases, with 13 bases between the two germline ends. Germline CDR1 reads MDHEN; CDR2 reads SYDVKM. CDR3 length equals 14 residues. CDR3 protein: CASSNKQDPGELFF. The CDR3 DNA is TGTGCCAGCAGTAACAAACAGGATCCCGGGGAGCTGTTTTTT.

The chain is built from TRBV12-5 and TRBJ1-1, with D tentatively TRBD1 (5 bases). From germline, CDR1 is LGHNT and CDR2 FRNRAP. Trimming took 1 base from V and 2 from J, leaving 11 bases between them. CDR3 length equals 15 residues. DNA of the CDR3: TGTGCTAGTGGTTTGGACAGGAGTAGTAACACTGAAGCTTTCTTT. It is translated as CASGLDRSSNTEAFF.

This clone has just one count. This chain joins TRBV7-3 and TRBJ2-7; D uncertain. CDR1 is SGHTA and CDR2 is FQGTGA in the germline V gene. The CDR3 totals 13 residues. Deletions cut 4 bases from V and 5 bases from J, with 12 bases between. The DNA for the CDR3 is TGTGCCAGCAGCTGGGTGGCAGGCGACGAGCAGTACTTC. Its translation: CASSWVAGDEQYF.

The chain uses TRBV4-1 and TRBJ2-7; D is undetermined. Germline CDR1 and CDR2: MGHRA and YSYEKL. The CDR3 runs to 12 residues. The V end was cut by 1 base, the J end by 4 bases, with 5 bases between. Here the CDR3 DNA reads TGCGCCAGCAGCCAAGTGTCTTACGAGCAGTACTTC. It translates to CASSQVSYEQYF.

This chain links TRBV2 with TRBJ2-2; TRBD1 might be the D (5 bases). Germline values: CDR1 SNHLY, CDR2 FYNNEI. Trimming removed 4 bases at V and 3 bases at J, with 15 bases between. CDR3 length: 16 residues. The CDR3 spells CASSARVHSYTGELFF. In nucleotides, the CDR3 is TGTGCCAGCAGTGCCAGGGTACACTCCTACACCGGGGAGCTGTTTTTT.

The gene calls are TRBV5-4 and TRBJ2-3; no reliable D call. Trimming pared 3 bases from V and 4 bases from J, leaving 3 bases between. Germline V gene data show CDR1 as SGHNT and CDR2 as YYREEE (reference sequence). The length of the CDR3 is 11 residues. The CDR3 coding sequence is TGTGCCAGCAGCTCAGCAGATACGCAGTATTTT. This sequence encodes CASSSADTQYF.

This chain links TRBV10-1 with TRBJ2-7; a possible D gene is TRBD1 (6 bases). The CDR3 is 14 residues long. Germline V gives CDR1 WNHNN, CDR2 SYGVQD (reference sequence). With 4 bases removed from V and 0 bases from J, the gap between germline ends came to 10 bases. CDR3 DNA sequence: TGCGCCAGCAGTGTGGGACAAAGCTCCTACGAGCAGTACTTC. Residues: CASSVGQSSYEQYF.

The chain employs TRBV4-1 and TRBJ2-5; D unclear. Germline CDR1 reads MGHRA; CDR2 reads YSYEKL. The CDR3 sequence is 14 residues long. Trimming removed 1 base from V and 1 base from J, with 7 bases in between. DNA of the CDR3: TGCGCCAGCAGCCAAGCTGACATCCAAGAGACCCAGTACTTC. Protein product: CASSQADIQETQYF.

CDR3 amino acids: CASTRRDWNTGELFF. Written as DNA, the CDR3 is TGTGCCAGCACCCGCCGGGACTGGAACACCGGGGAGCTGTTTTTT. The chain employs TRBV2 and TRBJ2-2; D perhaps matches TRBD2 (6 bases). CDR1 is SNHLY and CDR2 is FYNNEI in the germline V gene. The CDR3 spans 15 residues. The V gene lost 7 bases and the J gene lost 1 base, with 13 bases spanning the gap.

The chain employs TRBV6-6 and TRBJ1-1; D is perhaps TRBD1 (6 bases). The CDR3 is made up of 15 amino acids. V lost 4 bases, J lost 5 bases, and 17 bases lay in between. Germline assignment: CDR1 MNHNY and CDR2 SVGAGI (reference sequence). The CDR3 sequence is CASSFPGAAGTEAFF. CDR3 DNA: TGTGCCAGCAGTTTTCCAGGGGCTGCAGGAACTGAAGCTTTCTTT.

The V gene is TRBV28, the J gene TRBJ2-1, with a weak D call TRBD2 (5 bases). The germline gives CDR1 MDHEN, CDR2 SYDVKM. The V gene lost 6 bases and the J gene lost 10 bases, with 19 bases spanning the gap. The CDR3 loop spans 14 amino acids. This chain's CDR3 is CASRYPTGRGEQFF. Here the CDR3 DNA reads TGTGCCAGCAGATATCCAACCGGACGGGGAGAGCAGTTCTTC.

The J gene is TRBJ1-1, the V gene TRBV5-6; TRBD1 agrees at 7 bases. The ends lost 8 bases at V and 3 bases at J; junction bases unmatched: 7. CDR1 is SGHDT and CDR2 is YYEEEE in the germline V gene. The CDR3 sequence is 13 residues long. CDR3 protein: CASRQGRDTEAFF. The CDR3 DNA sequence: TGTGCCAGTCGACAGGGTAGGGACACTGAAGCTTTCTTT.